This T cell receptor beta chain originates from a study of T-cell memory formation after mild COVID-19. Overall study context: Clusters were largely donor specific. Whole-study results and caveats: Contracting clones from day 15 to 85 had balanced CD4/CD8; later expanders favoured CD4+. Largely, contracting CD4+ clones fell within CM and EM, and contracting CD8+ clones within EMRA.

This clonotype was recorded many times. Its target is unknown. MiXCR, applied by TCRdb to the 5' RACE reads, yields one record per CDR3 protein. Among about 420,000 distinct CDR3 sequences listed, less than 25% were seen once. Germline CDR1 is SGHVS and CDR2 is FQNEAQ. The V end was cut by 1 base, the J end by 6 bases, with 13 bases between. CDR3 length: 15 amino acids. The chain recombines TRBV7-8 with TRBJ2-1, with a weak D call TRBD2 (5 bases). What was sequenced was PBMCs or a T cell subset sorted from them (not recorded which). This receptor was identified in an adult woman who had mild COVID-19 (a few samples of this study predate the infection). Cell type and time point are not known. Written as DNA, the CDR3 is TGTGCCAGCAGCTTAGGGGGTGGACTGCCCAATGAGCAGTTCTTC. It encodes CASSLGGGLPNEQFF.